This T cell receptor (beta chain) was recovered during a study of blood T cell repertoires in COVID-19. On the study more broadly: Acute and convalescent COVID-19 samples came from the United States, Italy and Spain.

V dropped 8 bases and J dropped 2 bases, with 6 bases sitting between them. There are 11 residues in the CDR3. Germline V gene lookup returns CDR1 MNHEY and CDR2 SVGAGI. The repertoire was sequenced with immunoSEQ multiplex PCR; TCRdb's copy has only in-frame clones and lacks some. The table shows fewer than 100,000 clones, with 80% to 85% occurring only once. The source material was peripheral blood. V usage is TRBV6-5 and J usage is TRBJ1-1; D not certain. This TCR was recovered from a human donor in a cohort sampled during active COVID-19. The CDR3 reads CASYSNTEAFF. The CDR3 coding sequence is TGTGCCAGCTACAGCAACACTGAAGCTTTCTTT.